This section outlines one TCR beta chain sequence together with its context. There is no known antigen for this receptor. Within one base of it there is no much larger clone, and no base qualities were kept. This sample is drawn from a study of blood T cell repertoires in COVID-19 (TCRdb year 2020). About the full investigation: Samples from collaborators originated in the United States, Italy and Spain and spanned both the acute and convalescent phases of COVID-19. The prospective study material was composed of cDNA or gDNA derived from T cells, B-cell-depleted T cells, or PBMCs. Deeply sampled blood TCRbeta repertoires from subjects exposed to, actively infected with, or recovered from COVID-19 were included in the dataset. A freely available public database, intended as a resource for researchers studying the immune response to SARS-CoV-2, is where the repertoires were released. The samples were drawn from the first 160 participants of the ongoing ImmuneRACE study and from some 1,300 subjects provided by 6 global collaborators. A de-identified subject ID, COVID-19 status, age in years and sex were almost always included in the sample metadata. Where HLA class I and class II types were available, the types were taken from metadata supplied by the sample provider, not from assay-based typing. The research as a whole found: How much clinical and demographic metadata was included differed by source and by participant, and the metadata was provided uncurated.

V gives up 2 bases and J gives up 0 bases, and the segment between their germline ends measures 9 bases. From the germline V gene, CDR1 is SGHRS and CDR2 is YFSETQ. There are 15 amino acids in the CDR3, from cysteine to phenylalanine inclusive. CDR3 DNA is the only sequence kept; it has 45 bases, read in frame from the first base. In Seattle, one collaborating source enrolled patients while the infection was active and tracked those patients longitudinally over the course of disease. Whole blood was collected in K2EDTA tubes by collaborating institutions according to the institutions' own protocols. Collaborator samples were shipped for TCRbeta analysis as frozen whole blood, isolated PBMCs, or DNA extracted from either sample type. TCRbeta CDR3 regions were amplified from genomic DNA using the immunoSEQ Assay, a bias-controlled multiplex PCR. On the study's bioinformatics: The number of nucleated cells in each sample was estimated from the amplification of reference gene primers within the assay. Sequence reads were collapsed and filtered to measure the absolute abundance of every unique TCRbeta CDR3 rearrangement. Productive Simpson clonality was computed per sample as the square root of Simpson's diversity index over productive rearrangements. The source is immuneACCESS, and TCRdb retained only in-frame sequences with V and J called. Part of the clones is not carried over; for the studies checked, unresolved V genes explain less than half of this, and the remainder is unexplained. The V and J calls and clone size were taken over from that table, and D and trimming were inferred from the DNA. The sample has approximately 190,000 clones on record, 82% of them singletons. The ten largest clones represent 7.8% of the sample.

The sequenced sample consisted of peripheral blood. Here the chain combines TRBV5-1 and TRBJ1-3; no D gene can be assigned with confidence. The receptor's source is a woman aged 55-69 years with COVID-19, enrolled during active disease. The CDR3 protein: CASSFATDSGNTIYF. The base sequence is TGCGCCAGCAGCTTCGCTACCGACTCTGGAAACACCATATATTTT.